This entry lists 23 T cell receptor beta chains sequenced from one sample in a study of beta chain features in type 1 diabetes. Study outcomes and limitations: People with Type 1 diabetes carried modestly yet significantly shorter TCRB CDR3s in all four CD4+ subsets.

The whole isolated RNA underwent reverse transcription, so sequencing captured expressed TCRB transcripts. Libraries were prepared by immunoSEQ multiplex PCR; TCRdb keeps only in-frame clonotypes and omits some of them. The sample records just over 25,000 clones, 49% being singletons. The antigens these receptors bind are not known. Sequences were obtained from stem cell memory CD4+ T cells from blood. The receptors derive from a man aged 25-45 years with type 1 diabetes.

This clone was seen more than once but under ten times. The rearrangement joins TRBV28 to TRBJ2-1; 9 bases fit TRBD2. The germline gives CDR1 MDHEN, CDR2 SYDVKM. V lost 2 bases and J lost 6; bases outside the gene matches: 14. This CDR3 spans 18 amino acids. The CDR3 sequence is CASSLGEIAGVSRNEQFF. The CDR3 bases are TGTGCCAGCAGTTTAGGGGAGATAGCGGGAGTATCACGCAATGAGCAGTTCTTC.

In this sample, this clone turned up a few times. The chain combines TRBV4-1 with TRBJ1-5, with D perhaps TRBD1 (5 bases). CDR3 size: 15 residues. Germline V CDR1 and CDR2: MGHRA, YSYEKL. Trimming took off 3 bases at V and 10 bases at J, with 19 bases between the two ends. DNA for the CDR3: TGCGCCAGCAGCCATGTAATCGGGACTCCTAGTCCCCAGCATTTT. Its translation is CASSHVIGTPSPQHF.

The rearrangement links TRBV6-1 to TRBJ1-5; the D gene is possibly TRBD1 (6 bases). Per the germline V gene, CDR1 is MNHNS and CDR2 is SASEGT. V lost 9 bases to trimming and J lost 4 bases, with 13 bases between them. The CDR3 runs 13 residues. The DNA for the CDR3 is TGTGCCAGTGTAGGGGGGGGTAATCAGCCCCAGCATTTT. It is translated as CASVGGGNQPQHF.

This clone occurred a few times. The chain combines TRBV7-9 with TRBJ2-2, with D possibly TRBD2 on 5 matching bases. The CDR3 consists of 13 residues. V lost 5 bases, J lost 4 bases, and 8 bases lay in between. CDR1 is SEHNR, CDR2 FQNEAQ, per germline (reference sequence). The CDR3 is CASSERVTGELFF. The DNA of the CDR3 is TGTGCCAGCAGCGAGAGGGTCACCGGGGAGCTGTTTTTT.

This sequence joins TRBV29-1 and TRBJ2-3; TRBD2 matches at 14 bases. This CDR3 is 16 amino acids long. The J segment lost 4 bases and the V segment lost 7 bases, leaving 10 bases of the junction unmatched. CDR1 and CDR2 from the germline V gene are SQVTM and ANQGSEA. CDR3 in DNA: TGCAGCGCTCCCGGGACTAGCGGGAGCGGGGCAGATACGCAGTATTTT. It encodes CSAPGTSGSGADTQYF.

The CDR3 here is CASSEAANEQFF. DNA of the CDR3: TGCGCCAGCAGTGAGGCGGCCAATGAGCAGTTCTTC. The rearrangement links TRBV10-2 to TRBJ2-1; D is undetermined. The CDR3 length is 12 residues. Germline V gene sequence: CDR1 WSHSY, CDR2 SAAADI. Trimming cost V 2 bases and J 6 bases, with 5 bases left between them.

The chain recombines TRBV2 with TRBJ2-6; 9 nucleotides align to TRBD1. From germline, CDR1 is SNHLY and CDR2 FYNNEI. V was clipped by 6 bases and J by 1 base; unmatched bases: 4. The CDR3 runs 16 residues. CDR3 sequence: CASRTQGASGANVLTF. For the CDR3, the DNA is TGTGCCAGCAGAACACAGGGGGCTTCTGGGGCCAACGTCCTGACTTTC. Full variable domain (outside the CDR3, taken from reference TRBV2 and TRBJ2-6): EPEVTQTPSHQVTQMGQEVILRCVPISNHLYFYWYRQILGQKVEFLVSFYNNEISEKSEIFDDQFSVERPDGSNFTLKIRSTKLEDSAMYFCASRTQGASGANVLTFGAGSRLTVL.

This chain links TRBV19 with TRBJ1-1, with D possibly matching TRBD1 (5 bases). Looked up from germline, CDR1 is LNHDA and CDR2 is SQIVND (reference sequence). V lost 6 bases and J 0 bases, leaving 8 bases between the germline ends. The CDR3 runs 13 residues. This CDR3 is CASRGGVNTEAFF. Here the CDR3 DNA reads TGTGCCAGTAGGGGGGGGGTGAACACTGAAGCTTTCTTT.

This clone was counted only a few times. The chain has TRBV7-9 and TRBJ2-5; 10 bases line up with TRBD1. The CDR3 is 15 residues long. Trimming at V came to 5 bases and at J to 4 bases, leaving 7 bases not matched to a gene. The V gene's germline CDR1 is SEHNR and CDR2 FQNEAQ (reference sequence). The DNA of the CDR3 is TGTGCCAGCAGCCTATACCGGGACAGGGGAGAGACCCAGTACTTC. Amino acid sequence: CASSLYRDRGETQYF.

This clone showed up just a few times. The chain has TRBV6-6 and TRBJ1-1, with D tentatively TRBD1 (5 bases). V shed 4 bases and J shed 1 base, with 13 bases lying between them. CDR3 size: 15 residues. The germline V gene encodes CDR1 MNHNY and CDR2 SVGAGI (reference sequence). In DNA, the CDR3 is TGTGCCAGCAGTTCTGGGGGGGGACGGAACACTGAAGCTTTCTTT. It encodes CASSSGGGRNTEAFF.

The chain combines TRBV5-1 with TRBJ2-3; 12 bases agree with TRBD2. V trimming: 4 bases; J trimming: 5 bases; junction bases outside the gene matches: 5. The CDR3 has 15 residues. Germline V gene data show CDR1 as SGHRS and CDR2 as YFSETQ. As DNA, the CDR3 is TGCGCCAGCAGCGTGACTAGCGGGAGAGTAGATACGCAGTATTTT. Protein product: CASSVTSGRVDTQYF. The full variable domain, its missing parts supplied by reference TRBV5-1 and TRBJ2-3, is KAGVTQTPRYLIKTRGQQVTLSCSPISGHRSVSWYQQTPGQGLQFLFEYFSETQRNKGNFPGRFSGRQFSNSRSEMNVSTLELGDSALYLCASSVTSGRVDTQYFGPGTRLTVL.

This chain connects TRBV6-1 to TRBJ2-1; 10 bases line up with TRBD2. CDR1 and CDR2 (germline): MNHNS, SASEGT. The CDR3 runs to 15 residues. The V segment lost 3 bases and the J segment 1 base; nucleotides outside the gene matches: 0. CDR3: CASSEGLASYNEQFF. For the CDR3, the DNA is TGTGCCAGCAGTGAGGGACTAGCGTCCTACAATGAGCAGTTCTTC.

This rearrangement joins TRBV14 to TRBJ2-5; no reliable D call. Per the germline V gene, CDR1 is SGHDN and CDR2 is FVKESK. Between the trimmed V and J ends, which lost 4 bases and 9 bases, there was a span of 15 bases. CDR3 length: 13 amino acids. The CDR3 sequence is CASSPRPSRAQYF. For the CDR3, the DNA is TGTGCCAGCAGCCCGCGGCCTTCCCGCGCCCAGTACTTC.

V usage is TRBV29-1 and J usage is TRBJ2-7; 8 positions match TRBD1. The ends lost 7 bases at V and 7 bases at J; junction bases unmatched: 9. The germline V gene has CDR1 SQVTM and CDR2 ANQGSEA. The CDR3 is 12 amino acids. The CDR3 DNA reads TGCAGCGCATCACAGGGGGTGGGGGAGCAGTACTTC. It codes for CSASQGVGEQYF.

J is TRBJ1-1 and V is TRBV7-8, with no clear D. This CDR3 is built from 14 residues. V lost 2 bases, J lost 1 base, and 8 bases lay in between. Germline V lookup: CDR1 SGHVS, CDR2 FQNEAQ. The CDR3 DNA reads TGTGCCAGCAGCTTAAGTACAGAGAACACTGAAGCTTTCTTT. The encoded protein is CASSLSTENTEAFF.

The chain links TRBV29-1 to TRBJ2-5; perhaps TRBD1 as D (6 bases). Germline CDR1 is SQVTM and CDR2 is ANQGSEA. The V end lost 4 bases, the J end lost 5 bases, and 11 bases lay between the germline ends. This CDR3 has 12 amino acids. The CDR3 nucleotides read TGCAGCGTTGCACAGGGCAGGGAGACCCAGTACTTC. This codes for CSVAQGRETQYF. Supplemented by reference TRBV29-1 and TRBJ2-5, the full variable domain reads SAVISQKPSRDICQRGTSLTIQCQVDSQVTMMFWYRQQPGQSLTLIATANQGSEATYESGFVIDKFPISRPNLTFSTLTVSNMSPEDSSIYLCSVAQGRETQYFGPGTRLLVL.

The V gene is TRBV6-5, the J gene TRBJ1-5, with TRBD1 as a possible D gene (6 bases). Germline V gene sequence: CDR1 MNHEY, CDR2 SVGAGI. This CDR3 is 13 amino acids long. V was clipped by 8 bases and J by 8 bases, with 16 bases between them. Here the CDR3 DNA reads TGTGCCAGCTCAATGCGGGGGGGCGAGCCCCAGCATTTT. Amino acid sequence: CASSMRGGEPQHF.

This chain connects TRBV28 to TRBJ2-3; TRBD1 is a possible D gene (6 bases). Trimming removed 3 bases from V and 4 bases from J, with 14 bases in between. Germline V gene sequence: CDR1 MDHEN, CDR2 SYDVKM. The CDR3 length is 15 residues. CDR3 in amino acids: CASSLWTAPADTQYF. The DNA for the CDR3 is TGTGCCAGCAGTTTGTGGACAGCCCCCGCAGATACGCAGTATTTT.

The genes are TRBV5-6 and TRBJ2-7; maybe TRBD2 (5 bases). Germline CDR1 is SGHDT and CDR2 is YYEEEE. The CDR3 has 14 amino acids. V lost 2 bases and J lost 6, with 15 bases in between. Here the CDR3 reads CASSFGEETGEQYF. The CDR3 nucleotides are TGTGCCAGCAGCTTCGGGGAAGAGACGGGCGAGCAGTACTTC.

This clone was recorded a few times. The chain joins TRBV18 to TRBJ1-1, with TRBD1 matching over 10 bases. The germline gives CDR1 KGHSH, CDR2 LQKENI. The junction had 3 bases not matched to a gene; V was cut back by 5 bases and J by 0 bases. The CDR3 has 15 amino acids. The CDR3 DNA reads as TGTGCCAGCTCAGTAGGGACAGGGGTGAACACTGAAGCTTTCTTT. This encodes CASSVGTGVNTEAFF.

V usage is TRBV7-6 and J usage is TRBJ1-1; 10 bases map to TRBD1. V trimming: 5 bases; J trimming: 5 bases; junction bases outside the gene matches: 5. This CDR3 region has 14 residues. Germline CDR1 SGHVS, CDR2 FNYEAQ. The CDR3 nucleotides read TGTGCCAGCAGCCCGGGACAGGGGAAAACTGAAGCTTTCTTT. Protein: CASSPGQGKTEAFF. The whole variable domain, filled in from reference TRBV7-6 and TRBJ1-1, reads GAGVSQSPRYKVTKRGQDVALRCDPISGHVSLYWYRQALGQGPEFLTYFNYEAQQDKSGLPNDRFSAERPEGSISTLTIQRTEQRDSAMYRCASSPGQGKTEAFFGQGTRLTVV.

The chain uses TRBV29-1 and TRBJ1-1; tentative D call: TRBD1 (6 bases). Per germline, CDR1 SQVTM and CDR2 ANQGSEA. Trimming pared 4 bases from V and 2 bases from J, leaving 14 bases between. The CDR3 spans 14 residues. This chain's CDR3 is CSVVPTGPNTEAFF. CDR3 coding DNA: TGCAGCGTTGTCCCGACAGGCCCAAACACTGAAGCTTTCTTT.

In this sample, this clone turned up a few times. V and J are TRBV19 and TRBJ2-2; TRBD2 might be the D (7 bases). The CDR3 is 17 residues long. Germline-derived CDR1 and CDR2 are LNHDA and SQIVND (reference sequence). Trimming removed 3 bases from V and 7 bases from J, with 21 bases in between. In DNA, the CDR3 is TGTGCCAGTAGTATCGGGCTAGGGGGGGCGCAAAACGGGGAGCTGTTTTTT. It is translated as CASSIGLGGAQNGELFF.